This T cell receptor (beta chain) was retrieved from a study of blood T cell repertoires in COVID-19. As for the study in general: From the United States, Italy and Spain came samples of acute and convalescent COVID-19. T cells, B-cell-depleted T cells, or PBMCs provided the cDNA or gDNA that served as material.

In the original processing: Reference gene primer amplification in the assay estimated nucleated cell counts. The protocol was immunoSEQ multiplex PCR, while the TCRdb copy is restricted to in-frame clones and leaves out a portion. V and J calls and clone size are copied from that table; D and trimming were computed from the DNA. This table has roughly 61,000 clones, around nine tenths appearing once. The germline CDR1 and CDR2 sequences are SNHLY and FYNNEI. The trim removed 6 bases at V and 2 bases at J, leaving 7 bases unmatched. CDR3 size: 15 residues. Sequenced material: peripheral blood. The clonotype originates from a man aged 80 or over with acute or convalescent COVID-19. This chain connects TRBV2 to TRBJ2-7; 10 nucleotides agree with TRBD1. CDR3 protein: CASRAGQGSPYEQYF. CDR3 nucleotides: TGTGCCAGCAGAGCGGGACAGGGGTCCCCCTACGAGCAGTACTTC.